The 20 T cell receptor beta chains listed next were all sequenced from one sample in a study of blood T cell repertoires in COVID-19. TCRdb's copy holds only in-frame clones and misses some; the assay was immunoSEQ multiplex PCR. Here the sample spans approximately 190,000 clones, more than 75% being singletons. Specimen: peripheral blood. These receptors were obtained from a woman in her sixties or seventies with COVID-19, enrolled during active disease.

This chain joins TRBV6-5 and TRBJ2-7, with D unresolved. Trimming left V 3 bases short and J 0 bases short, with 12 bases between. The CDR3 is 15 amino acids. Germline assignment: CDR1 MNHEY and CDR2 SVGAGI. The CDR3 DNA is TGTGCCAGCAGTTATTCAGGCAACCCCTCCTACGAGCAGTACTTC. Protein: CASSYSGNPSYEQYF.

The chain has TRBV6-5 and TRBJ2-7, with a possible D match to TRBD2 (5 bases). This CDR3 comprises 16 residues. Per germline, CDR1 MNHEY and CDR2 SVGAGI. With 4 bases removed from V and 3 bases from J, the gap between germline ends came to 19 bases. CDR3 protein: CASSSLLTRRNYEQYF. CDR3 sequence (DNA): TGTGCCAGCAGTTCCTTACTTACTAGGAGAAACTACGAGCAGTACTTC.

The rearrangement joins TRBV5-1 to TRBJ2-1; unclear D gene. V gave up 0 bases and J gave up 4 bases, with 5 bases separating them. CDR1 SGHRS and CDR2 YFSETQ come from the germline V gene. CDR3 length equals 13 residues. The CDR3, as DNA: TGCGCCAGCAGCTTGGACAAGTACAATGAGCAGTTCTTC. This encodes CASSLDKYNEQFF.

The gene calls are TRBV5-4 and TRBJ2-6; TRBD1 matches 7 bases. The germline gives CDR1 SGHNT, CDR2 YYREEE (reference sequence). With V trimmed by 4 bases and J by 0 bases, 4 bases remained unmatched. CDR3 length: 16 residues. The CDR3 spells CASSKGQPSGANVLTF. Here the CDR3 DNA reads TGTGCCAGCAGCAAGGGACAGCCCTCTGGGGCCAACGTCCTGACTTTC.

The CDR3 here is CASSLRGGNGYTF. Here the CDR3 DNA reads TGTGCCAGCAGCTTAAGGGGAGGAAACGGCTACACCTTC. This rearrangement joins TRBV7-3 to TRBJ1-2; D is uncertain. With 1 base removed from V and 8 bases from J, the gap between germline ends came to 11 bases. The CDR3 runs 13 residues. Per the germline V gene, CDR1 is SGHTA and CDR2 is FQGTGA.

V gene TRBV15 combines with J gene TRBJ1-5, with 8 bases matching TRBD1. J gave up 2 bases and V 4 bases, and 4 bases lay outside the gene matches. CDR1 is LNHNV, CDR2 YYDKDF, per germline (reference sequence). CDR3 length equals 15 residues. The CDR3 spells CATSTATGGNQPQHF. The CDR3 DNA is TGTGCCACCAGCACCGCGACAGGGGGCAATCAGCCCCAGCATTTT.

In its sample, this clone was seen once. This chain joins TRBV5-1 and TRBJ2-7, with TRBD2 matching 7 bases. CDR1 is SGHRS, CDR2 YFSETQ, per germline. Germline trimming cut 0 bases from V and 5 bases from J; bases unmatched to any gene: 11. The CDR3 has 16 amino acids. The CDR3 DNA reads as TGCGCCAGCAGCTTGGGGGGGGGACCCCCTGGGAACGAGCAGTACTTC. As protein: CASSLGGGPPGNEQYF.

This chain connects TRBV7-3 to TRBJ2-1; 9 bases line up with TRBD1. V shed 2 bases, J shed 10 bases, and the junction held 9 bases outside the gene matches. CDR1 SGHTA and CDR2 FQGTGA come from the germline V gene. This CDR3 spans 15 amino acids. The CDR3, as DNA: TGTGCCAGCAGCTTAGAGACAGGGGGACCCCGGGAGCAGTTCTTC. This gives the protein CASSLETGGPREQFF.

The chain joins TRBV11-2 to TRBJ2-3, with D unclear. The CDR3 length is 11 residues. Per germline, CDR1 SGHAT and CDR2 FQNNGV. The germline V and J ends were trimmed by 5 bases and 5 bases, with 5 bases remaining between them. The CDR3 loop is CASSHLDTQYF. In DNA form, the CDR3 reads TGTGCCAGCAGCCATTTAGATACGCAGTATTTT. The variable domain in full, completed from reference TRBV11-2 and TRBJ2-3, reads EAGVAQSPRYKIIEKRQSVAFWCNPISGHATLYWYQQILGQGPKLLIQFQNNGVVDDSQLPKDRFSAERLKGVDSTLKIQPAKLEDSAVYLCASSHLDTQYFGPGTRLTVL.

The V call is TRBV7-6, the J call TRBJ1-1, with D maybe TRBD1 (6 bases). Germline values: CDR1 SGHVS, CDR2 FNYEAQ. Trimming removed 10 bases at V and 2 bases at J, with 26 bases between. There are 17 residues in the CDR3. CDR3 residues: CATRSPGGGRENTEAFF. CDR3 nucleotide sequence: TGTGCCACTCGATCGCCCGGGGGCGGGAGGGAAAACACTGAAGCTTTCTTT.

The rearrangement uses TRBV28 and TRBJ2-5, with TRBD2 as a possible D gene (7 bases). The CDR3 runs 15 residues. The V gene lost 2 bases and the J gene lost 5 bases, with 15 bases spanning the gap. The V gene's germline CDR1 is MDHEN and CDR2 SYDVKM. This CDR3 reads CASSLTGGAHETQYF. DNA for the CDR3: TGTGCCAGCAGTTTAACTGGGGGGGCGCACGAGACCCAGTACTTC.

The sample holds one count of this clone. V and J are TRBV7-2 and TRBJ1-2; 7 nucleotides agree with TRBD1. The CDR3 totals 16 residues. V shed 1 base, J shed 7 bases, and the junction held 12 bases outside the gene matches. Germline values: CDR1 SGHTA, CDR2 FQGNSA. In DNA, the CDR3 is TGTGCCAGCAGCTTAGTGGTCGCAGGGGGTATTACTGGCTACACCTTC. It encodes CASSLVVAGGITGYTF.

The chain links TRBV19 to TRBJ2-2, with 9 positions matching TRBD2. Germline V gene sequence: CDR1 LNHDA, CDR2 SQIVND (reference sequence). Trimming removed 8 bases from V and 7 bases from J; junction bases left unmatched: 14. The CDR3 length is 16 residues. The CDR3 spells CASQILAGERGGELFF. In DNA form, the CDR3 reads TGTGCCAGTCAAATCTTAGCGGGAGAAAGGGGCGGGGAGCTGTTTTTT.

The chain carries TRBV5-5 and TRBJ1-1; D is possibly TRBD1 (6 bases). V was pared by 5 bases and J by 0 bases, with 17 bases between. This CDR3 is 16 amino acids long. CDR1 and CDR2 from the germline V gene are SGHKS and YYEKEE (reference sequence). The CDR3 nucleotides are TGTGCCAGCAGGGTGGGGGGGGCAGGAGTGAACACTGAAGCTTTCTTT. It encodes CASRVGGAGVNTEAFF.

The rearrangement links TRBV9 to TRBJ2-5; D not resolved. The CDR3 is made up of 15 amino acids. CDR1 and CDR2 from the germline V gene are SGDLS and YYNGEE. V was clipped by 0 bases and J by 0 bases, with 9 bases between them. The CDR3 loop reads CASSVAFADQETQYF. CDR3 nucleotide sequence: TGTGCCAGCAGCGTAGCTTTTGCAGACCAAGAGACCCAGTACTTC.

This chain connects TRBV19 to TRBJ2-5; TRBD2 matches 10 bases. The V segment lost 3 bases and the J segment 4 bases; nucleotides outside the gene matches: 5. Germline CDR1 reads LNHDA; CDR2 reads SQIVND (reference sequence). This CDR3 contains 15 residues. CDR3 in DNA: TGTGCCAGTAGTATCACAGCGGGAGGGACAGAGACCCAGTACTTC. Protein product: CASSITAGGTETQYF.

This chain uses TRBV5-5 with TRBJ2-2; a possible D gene is TRBD1 (5 bases). Trimming cost V 0 bases and J 4 bases, with 13 bases left between them. This CDR3 region has 16 residues. In germline, CDR1 is SGHKS, CDR2 YYEKEE (reference sequence). This CDR3 is CASSLVGQGFTGELFF. DNA of the CDR3: TGTGCCAGCAGCTTGGTGGGGCAGGGCTTCACCGGGGAGCTGTTTTTT. The full variable domain, completed using reference TRBV5-5 and TRBJ2-2, is DAGVTQSPTHLIKTRGQQVTLRCSPISGHKSVSWYQQVLGQGPQFIFQYYEKEERGRGNFPDRFSARQFPNYSSELNVNALLLGDSALYLCASSLVGQGFTGELFFGEGSRLTVL.

The chain recombines TRBV5-4 with TRBJ2-2, with 10 bases identical to TRBD1. V shed 6 bases, J shed 2 bases, and the junction held 7 bases outside the gene matches. The CDR3 is 16 amino acids. Germline V gene sequence: CDR1 SGHNT, CDR2 YYREEE (reference sequence). CDR3 coding DNA: TGTGCCAGCACCCGGGGGGACAGGGGTAACACCGGGGAGCTGTTTTTT. This encodes CASTRGDRGNTGELFF.

The chain has TRBV7-9 and TRBJ1-2, with a possible D match to TRBD1 (6 bases). This CDR3 is built from 16 residues. Trimming took 0 bases from V and 4 from J, leaving 15 bases between them. In germline, CDR1 is SEHNR, CDR2 FQNEAQ (reference sequence). The CDR3 DNA reads TGTGCCAGCAGCTTAGCGTCAGGGGCGCCTGGCTATGGCTACACCTTC. Translating gives CASSLASGAPGYGYTF.

This chain connects TRBV27 to TRBJ2-5, with 9 bases that match TRBD2. Germline assignment: CDR1 MNHEY and CDR2 SMNVEV (reference sequence). This CDR3 comprises 16 residues. V trimming: 5 bases; J trimming: 4 bases; junction bases outside the gene matches: 11. The CDR3 sequence is CASSPEPLAGVETQYF. The DNA for the CDR3 is TGTGCCAGCAGTCCGGAACCACTAGCGGGTGTAGAGACCCAGTACTTC.